This TCR beta chain is from a study of neoadjuvant anti-PD-1 for oral cavity cancer. Study information: Before surgery, most patients got three to four biweekly 3 mg/kg nivolumab doses.

Germline V gene data show CDR1 as SGHAT and CDR2 as FQNNGV. This CDR3 is built from 14 residues. V dropped 5 bases and J dropped 2 bases, with 13 bases sitting between them. Profiling relied on immunoSEQ multiplex PCR, and the TCRdb table lists in-frame clones only, not all of them. The sample includes about 14,000 clones, around two thirds seen only once; the top ten take 2.5% to 3%. The V and J genes are TRBV11-2 and TRBJ2-7; a possible D gene is TRBD1 (6 bases). This clonotype was obtained from a person aged 35 to 85 with oral cavity squamous cell carcinoma. The sample consisted of PBMCs, taken before nivolumab (anti-PD-1) treatment. The CDR3 sequence: CASSRLTGPYEQYF. CDR3 sequence (DNA): TGTGCCAGCAGCCGATTGACAGGTCCCTACGAGCAGTACTTC.